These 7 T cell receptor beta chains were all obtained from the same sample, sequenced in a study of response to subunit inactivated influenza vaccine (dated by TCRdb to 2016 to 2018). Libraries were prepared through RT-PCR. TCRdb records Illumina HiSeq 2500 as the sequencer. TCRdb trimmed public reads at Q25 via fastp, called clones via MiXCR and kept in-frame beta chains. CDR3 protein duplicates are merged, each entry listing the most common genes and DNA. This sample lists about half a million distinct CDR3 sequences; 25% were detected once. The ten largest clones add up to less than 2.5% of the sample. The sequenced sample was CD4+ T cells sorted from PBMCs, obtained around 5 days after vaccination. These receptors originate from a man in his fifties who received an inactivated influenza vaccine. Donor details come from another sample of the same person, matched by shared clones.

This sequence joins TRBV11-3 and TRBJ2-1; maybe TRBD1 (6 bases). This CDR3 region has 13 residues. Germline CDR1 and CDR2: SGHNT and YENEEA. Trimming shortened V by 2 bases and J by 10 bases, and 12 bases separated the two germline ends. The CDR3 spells CASSLRSQGEQFF. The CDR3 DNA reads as TGTGCCAGCAGCTTACGCAGTCAGGGGGAGCAGTTCTTC.

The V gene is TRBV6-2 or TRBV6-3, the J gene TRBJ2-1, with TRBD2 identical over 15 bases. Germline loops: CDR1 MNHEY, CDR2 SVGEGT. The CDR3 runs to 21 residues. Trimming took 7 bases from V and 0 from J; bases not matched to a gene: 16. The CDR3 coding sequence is TGTGCCAGCACCAAGTGGGGGTTAGGGACTAGCGGGAGGAGCTCCTACAATGAGCAGTTCTTC. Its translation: CASTKWGLGTSGRSSYNEQFF.

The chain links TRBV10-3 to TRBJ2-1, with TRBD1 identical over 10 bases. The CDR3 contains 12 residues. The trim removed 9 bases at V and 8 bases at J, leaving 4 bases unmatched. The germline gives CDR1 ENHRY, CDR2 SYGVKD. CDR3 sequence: CAIRGTGDEQFF. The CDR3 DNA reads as TGTGCCATTCGGGGGACAGGGGATGAGCAGTTCTTC.

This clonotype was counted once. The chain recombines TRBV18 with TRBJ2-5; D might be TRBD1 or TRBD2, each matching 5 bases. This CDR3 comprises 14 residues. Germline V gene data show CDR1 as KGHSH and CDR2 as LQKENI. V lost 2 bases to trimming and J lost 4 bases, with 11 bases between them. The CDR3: CASSPATGRETQYF. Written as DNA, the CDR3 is TGTGCCAGCTCACCAGCTACGGGACGAGAGACCCAGTACTTC.

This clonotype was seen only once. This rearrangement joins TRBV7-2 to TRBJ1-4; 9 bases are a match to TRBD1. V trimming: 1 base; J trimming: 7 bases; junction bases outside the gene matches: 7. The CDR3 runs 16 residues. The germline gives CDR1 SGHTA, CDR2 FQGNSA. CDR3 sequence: CASSLVQGAGGEKLFF. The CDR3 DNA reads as TGTGCCAGCAGCTTAGTACAGGGGGCAGGGGGTGAAAAACTGTTTTTT.

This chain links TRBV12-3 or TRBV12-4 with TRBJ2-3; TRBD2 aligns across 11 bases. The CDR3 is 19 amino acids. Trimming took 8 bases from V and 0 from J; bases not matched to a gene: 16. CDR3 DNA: TGTGCCAGCGTACTTAGACTAGCGGGGAGACCAACTAGCACAGATACGCAGTATTTT. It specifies CASVLRLAGRPTSTDTQYF.

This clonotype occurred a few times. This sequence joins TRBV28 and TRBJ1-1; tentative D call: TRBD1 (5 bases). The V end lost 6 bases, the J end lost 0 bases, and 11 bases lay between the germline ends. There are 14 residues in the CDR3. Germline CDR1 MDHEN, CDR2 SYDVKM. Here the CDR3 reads CASSAGGMNTEAFF. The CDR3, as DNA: TGTGCCAGCAGCGCTGGGGGGATGAACACTGAAGCTTTCTTT.